One sample yielded the 2 T cell receptor beta chains listed below, sequenced in a study of blood T cell repertoires in COVID-19. The repertoire was sequenced with immunoSEQ multiplex PCR; TCRdb's copy has only in-frame clones and lacks some. The sample lists 300,000 to 450,000 clones; 85% were seen once. Source material: peripheral blood. Source of these receptors: a woman between 18 and 29 years old with acute or convalescent COVID-19.

J is TRBJ1-2 and V is TRBV4-1, with 9 bases matching TRBD1. This CDR3 spans 19 amino acids. Trimming cost V 0 bases and J 5 bases; bases outside gene matches: 16. CDR1 is MGHRA and CDR2 is YSYEKL in the germline V gene. Here the CDR3 reads CASSQDRGQGKWWLYGYTF. The CDR3 nucleotides read TGCGCCAGCAGCCAAGATCGGGGACAGGGTAAATGGTGGTTGTATGGCTACACCTTC.

The rearrangement joins TRBV6-5 to TRBJ1-6; perhaps TRBD1 as D (6 bases). The CDR3 is 14 residues long. Germline-derived CDR1 and CDR2 are MNHEY and SVGAGI. Between the trimmed V and J ends, which lost 8 bases and 7 bases, there was a span of 15 bases. The CDR3 spells CASSQGKGNSPLHF. The CDR3 DNA reads as TGTGCCAGCTCACAGGGTAAAGGGAATTCACCCCTCCACTTT.